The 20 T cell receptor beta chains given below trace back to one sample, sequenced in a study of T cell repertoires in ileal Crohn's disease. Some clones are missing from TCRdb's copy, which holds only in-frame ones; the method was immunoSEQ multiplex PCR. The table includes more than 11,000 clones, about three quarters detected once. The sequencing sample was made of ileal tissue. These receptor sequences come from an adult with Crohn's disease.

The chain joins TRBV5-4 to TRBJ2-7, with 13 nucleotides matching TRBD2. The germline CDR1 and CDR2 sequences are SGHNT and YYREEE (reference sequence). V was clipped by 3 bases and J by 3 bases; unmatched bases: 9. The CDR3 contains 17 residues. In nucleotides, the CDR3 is TGTGCCAGCAGCTCGCCGGGACTAGCGGGGACCCACTACGAGCAGTACTTC. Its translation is CASSSPGLAGTHYEQYF.

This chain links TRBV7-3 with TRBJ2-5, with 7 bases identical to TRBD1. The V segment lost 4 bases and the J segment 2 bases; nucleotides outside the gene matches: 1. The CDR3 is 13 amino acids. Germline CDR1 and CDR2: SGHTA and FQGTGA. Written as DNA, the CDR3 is TGTGCCAGCAGCTGGGGACAGCAAGAGACCCAGTACTTC. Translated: CASSWGQQETQYF.

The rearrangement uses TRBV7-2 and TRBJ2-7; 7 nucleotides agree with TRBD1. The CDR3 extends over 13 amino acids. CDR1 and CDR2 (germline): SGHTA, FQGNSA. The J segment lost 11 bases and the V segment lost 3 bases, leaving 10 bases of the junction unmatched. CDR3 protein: CASSFSQQGHKYF. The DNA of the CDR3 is TGTGCCAGCAGCTTTTCCCAACAGGGGCATAAGTACTTC.

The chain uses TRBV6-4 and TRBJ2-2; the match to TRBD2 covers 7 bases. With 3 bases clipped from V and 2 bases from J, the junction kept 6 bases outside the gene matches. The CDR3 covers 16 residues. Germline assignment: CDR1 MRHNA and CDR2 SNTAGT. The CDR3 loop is CASSDVGGTNTGELFF. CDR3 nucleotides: TGTGCCAGCAGTGATGTCGGGGGGACCAACACCGGGGAGCTGTTTTTT.

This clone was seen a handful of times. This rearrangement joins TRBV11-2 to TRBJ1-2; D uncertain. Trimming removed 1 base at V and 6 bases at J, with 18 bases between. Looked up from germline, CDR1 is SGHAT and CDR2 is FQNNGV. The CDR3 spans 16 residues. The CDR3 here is CASSLGPGGPADGYTF. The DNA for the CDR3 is TGTGCCAGCAGCTTAGGACCAGGAGGTCCCGCTGATGGCTACACCTTC.

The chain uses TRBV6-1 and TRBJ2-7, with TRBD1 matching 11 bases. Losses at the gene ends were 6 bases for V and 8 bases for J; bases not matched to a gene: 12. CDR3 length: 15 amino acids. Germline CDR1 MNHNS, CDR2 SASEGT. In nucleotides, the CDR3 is TGTGCCAGCAGGACGTCCGGGACAGGGGGGCAGAAGCAGTACTTC. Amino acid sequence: CASRTSGTGGQKQYF.

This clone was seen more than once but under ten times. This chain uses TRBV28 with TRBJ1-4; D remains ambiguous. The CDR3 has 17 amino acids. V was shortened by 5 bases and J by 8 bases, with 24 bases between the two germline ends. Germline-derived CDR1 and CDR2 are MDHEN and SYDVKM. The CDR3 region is CASSLPIGPNAGEKLFF. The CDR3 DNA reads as TGTGCCAGCAGTCTCCCAATCGGTCCTAACGCGGGGGAAAAACTGTTTTTT.

The CDR3 nucleotides are TGTGCCTGGAGTCCCAACCTCGGACAGGGTGGAACCCAGTACTTC. It translates to CAWSPNLGQGGTQYF. The chain recombines TRBV30 with TRBJ2-5; 8 nucleotides match TRBD1. The CDR3 runs 15 residues. Germline assignment: CDR1 GTSNPN and CDR2 SVGIG (reference sequence). V lost 2 bases to trimming and J lost 8 bases; unmatched junction nucleotides: 13.

CDR3 sequence: CASSQSGGRVNFF. CDR3 nucleotide sequence: TGCGCCAGCAGTCAATCGGGGGGAAGGGTCAATTTCTTC. The chain recombines TRBV23-1 with TRBJ2-1, with D perhaps matching TRBD2 (6 bases). TRBV23-1 counts as an open reading frame of uncertain function. Trimming took off 0 bases at V and 16 bases at J, with 16 bases between the two ends. The CDR3 has 13 amino acids.

CDR3 amino acids: CASSTGSGEKLFF. The CDR3 bases are TGTGCCAGCAGTACAGGTTCTGGTGAAAAACTGTTTTTT. The chain has TRBV2 and TRBJ1-4, with D possibly TRBD1 on 5 matching bases. The CDR3 has 13 residues. Germline V lookup: CDR1 SNHLY, CDR2 FYNNEI. The germline V and J ends were trimmed by 5 bases and 7 bases, with 11 bases remaining between them.

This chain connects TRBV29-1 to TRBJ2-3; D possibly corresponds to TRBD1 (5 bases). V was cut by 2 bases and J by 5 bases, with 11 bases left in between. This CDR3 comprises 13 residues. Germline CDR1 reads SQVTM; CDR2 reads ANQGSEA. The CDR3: CSVELGHGDTQYF. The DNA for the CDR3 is TGCAGCGTTGAATTGGGGCATGGAGATACGCAGTATTTT.

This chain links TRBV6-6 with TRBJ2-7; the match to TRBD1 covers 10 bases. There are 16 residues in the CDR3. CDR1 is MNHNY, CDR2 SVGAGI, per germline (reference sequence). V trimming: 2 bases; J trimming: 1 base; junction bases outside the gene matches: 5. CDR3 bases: TGTGCCAGCAGTTACAAGGGACAGGGGATATCCTACGAGCAGTACTTC. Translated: CASSYKGQGISYEQYF.

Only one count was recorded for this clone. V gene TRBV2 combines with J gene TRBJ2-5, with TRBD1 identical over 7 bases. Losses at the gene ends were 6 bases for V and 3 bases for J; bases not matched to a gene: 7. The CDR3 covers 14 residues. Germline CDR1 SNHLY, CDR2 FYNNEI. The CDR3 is CASRTGTAKETQYF. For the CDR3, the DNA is TGTGCCAGCAGGACCGGGACAGCTAAAGAGACCCAGTACTTC.

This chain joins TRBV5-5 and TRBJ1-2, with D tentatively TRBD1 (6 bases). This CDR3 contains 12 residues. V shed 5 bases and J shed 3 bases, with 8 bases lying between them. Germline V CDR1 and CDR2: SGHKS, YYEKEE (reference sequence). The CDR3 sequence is CASRSGDYGYTF. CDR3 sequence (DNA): TGTGCCAGCAGATCAGGGGACTATGGCTACACCTTC.

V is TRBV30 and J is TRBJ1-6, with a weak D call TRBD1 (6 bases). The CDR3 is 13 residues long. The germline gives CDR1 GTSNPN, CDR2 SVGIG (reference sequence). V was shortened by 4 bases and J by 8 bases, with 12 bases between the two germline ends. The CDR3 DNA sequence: TGTGCCTGGATCGGACAGTTGGATTCACCCCTCCACTTT. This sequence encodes CAWIGQLDSPLHF.

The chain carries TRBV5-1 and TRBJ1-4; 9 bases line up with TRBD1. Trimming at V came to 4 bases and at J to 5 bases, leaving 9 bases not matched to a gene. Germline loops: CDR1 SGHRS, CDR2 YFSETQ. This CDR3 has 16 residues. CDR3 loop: CASSADGQGRNEKLFF. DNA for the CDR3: TGCGCCAGCAGCGCGGACGGACAGGGGAGAAATGAAAAACTGTTTTTT.

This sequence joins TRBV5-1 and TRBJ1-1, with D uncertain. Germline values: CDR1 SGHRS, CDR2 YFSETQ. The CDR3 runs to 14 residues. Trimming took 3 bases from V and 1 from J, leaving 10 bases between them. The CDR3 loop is CASSSTAGNTEAFF. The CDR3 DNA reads TGCGCCAGCAGCTCAACCGCCGGGAACACTGAAGCTTTCTTT.

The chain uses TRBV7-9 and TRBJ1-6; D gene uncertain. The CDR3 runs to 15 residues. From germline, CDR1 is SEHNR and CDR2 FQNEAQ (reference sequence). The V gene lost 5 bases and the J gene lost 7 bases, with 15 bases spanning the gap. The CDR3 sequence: CASSDTGKGNSPLHF. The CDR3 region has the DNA TGTGCCAGCAGCGACACGGGGAAAGGCAATTCACCCCTCCACTTT.

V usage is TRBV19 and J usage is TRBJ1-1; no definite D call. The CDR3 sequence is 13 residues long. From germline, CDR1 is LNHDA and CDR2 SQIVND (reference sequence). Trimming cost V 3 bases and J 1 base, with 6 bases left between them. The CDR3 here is CASSILGNTEAFF. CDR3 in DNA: TGTGCCAGTAGTATTCTCGGGAACACTGAAGCTTTCTTT.

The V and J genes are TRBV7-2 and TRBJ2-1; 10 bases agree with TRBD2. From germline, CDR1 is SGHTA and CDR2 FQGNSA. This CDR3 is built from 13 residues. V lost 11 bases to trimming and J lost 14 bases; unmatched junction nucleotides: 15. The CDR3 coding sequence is TGTACCTCCAGCAGGGGAACCGGGACTAGCGAGTTCTTC. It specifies CTSSRGTGTSEFF. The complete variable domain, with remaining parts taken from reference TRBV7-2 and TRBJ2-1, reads GAGVSQSPSNKVTEKGKDVELRCDPISGHTALYWYRQSLGQGLEFLIYFQGNSAPDKSGLPSDRFSAERTGGSVSTLTIQRTQQEDSAVYLCTSSRGTGTSEFFGPGTRLTVL.